The 14 T cell receptor beta chains below were found in one sample sequenced in a study of cytomegalovirus exposure and HLA in healthy donors (TCRdb year 2017). The library was made by the immunoSEQ multiplex PCR assay. For the multiplex PCR, a mixture combining 60 forward primers for TCR Vbeta segments and 13 reverse primers for TCR Jbeta segments was used. The clones in this table, taken by TCRdb from immuneACCESS, are in-frame only. Not every clone is retained; where verified, under half of the shortfall comes from an unresolved V gene, and the cause of the rest is unknown. The sample yields more than 150,000 clones; around 83% were counted once. The biggest ten clones account for more than 0.95% of the sample. What was sequenced was PBMCs. The source of these receptors is a girl aged 2 to 10 in good health and CMV-seropositive.

V gene TRBV30 combines with J gene TRBJ2-5; TRBD2 matches 9 bases. The CDR3 spans 14 residues. Germline assignment: CDR1 GTSNPN and CDR2 SVGIG (reference sequence). V was pared by 3 bases and J by 10 bases, with 12 bases of the junction left unmatched. The CDR3 region has the DNA TGTGCCTGGAGGATAGCGGGAGAGGGTGGGGGCCAGTACTTC. It codes for CAWRIAGEGGGQYF. The whole variable domain, remainder taken from reference TRBV30 and TRBJ2-5, is SQTIHQWPATLVQPVGSPLSLECTVEGTSNPNLYWYRQAAGRGLQLLFYSVGIGQISSEVPQNLSASRPQDRQFILSSKKLLLSDSGFYLCAWRIAGEGGGQYFGPGTRLLVL.

The chain links TRBV5-4 to TRBJ2-5; 7 bases map to TRBD1. The CDR3 spans 16 residues. CDR1 and CDR2 from the germline V gene are SGHNT and YYREEE (reference sequence). Trimming removed 0 bases from V and 4 bases from J; junction bases left unmatched: 9. In nucleotides, the CDR3 is TGTGCCAGCAGCTTGGCCGGTAGAAGGGGGCTAGAGACCCAGTACTTC. It yields the protein CASSLAGRRGLETQYF. Supplemented by reference TRBV5-4 and TRBJ2-5, the full variable domain reads ETGVTQSPTHLIKTRGQQVTLRCSSQSGHNTVSWYQQALGQGPQFIFQYYREEENGRGNFPPRFSGLQFPNYSSELNVNALELDDSALYLCASSLAGRRGLETQYFGPGTRLLVL.

In the case of this clone: One end of the junction does not line up with germline, which may come from a read error. The V gene is TRBV7-9, the J gene TRBJ2-1, with 7 bases identical to TRBD2. The CDR3 covers 17 residues. CDR1 is SEHNR, CDR2 FQNEAQ, per germline (reference sequence). The chain's CDR3 is CSSSSATSERVANEQFF. The CDR3 DNA sequence: TGTTCCAGCAGCTCCGCTACTAGCGAGAGGGTGGCCAATGAGCAGTTCTTC. The full variable domain, completed using reference TRBV7-9 and TRBJ2-1, is DTGVSQNPRHKITKRGQNVTFRCDPISEHNRLYWYRQTLGQGPEFLTYFQNEAQLEKSRLLSDRFSAERPKGSFSTLEIQRTEQGDSAMYLCSSSSATSERVANEQFFGPGTRLTVL.

This clone appeared a single time. The chain couples TRBV28 to TRBJ2-7; TRBD2 is a possible D gene (5 bases). V was trimmed by 4 bases and J by 0 bases, leaving 16 bases between them. CDR1 MDHEN and CDR2 SYDVKM come from the germline V gene. The CDR3 has 16 residues. CDR3 in DNA: TGTGCCAGCAGTTCCCCCCAAATAGCGATCTCCTACGAGCAGTACTTC. This encodes CASSSPQIAISYEQYF.

The J gene is TRBJ2-1, the V gene TRBV2; TRBD2 is a possible D gene (6 bases). The CDR3 consists of 16 residues. CDR1 and CDR2 (germline): SNHLY, FYNNEI. V lost 1 base, J lost 2 bases, and 12 bases lay in between. CDR3 protein: CASSEVGGTPYNEQFF. The CDR3 nucleotides read TGTGCCAGCAGTGAAGTTGGCGGGACCCCCTACAATGAGCAGTTCTTC.

This clone has more than one count but fewer than ten. The chain is built from TRBV6-6 and TRBJ1-1, with TRBD1 identical over 9 bases. Per the germline V gene, CDR1 is MNHNY and CDR2 is SVGAGI (reference sequence). The CDR3 totals 14 residues. The junction had 8 bases not matched to a gene; V was cut back by 7 bases and J by 5 bases. The CDR3 region has the DNA TGTGCCAGCAACCCGGGACAGGGTCGGACTGAAGCTTTCTTT. Protein sequence: CASNPGQGRTEAFF.

V gene TRBV19 combines with J gene TRBJ1-2, with D possibly matching TRBD1 (6 bases). The V end lost 2 bases, the J end lost 3 bases, and 10 bases lay between the germline ends. Per germline, CDR1 LNHDA and CDR2 SQIVND (reference sequence). The CDR3 length is 14 residues. CDR3 protein: CASSITAGDYGYTF. DNA of the CDR3: TGTGCCAGTAGTATAACGGCAGGGGACTATGGCTACACCTTC.

The J gene is TRBJ2-3, the V gene TRBV4-2; TRBD1 aligns across 9 bases. The CDR3 totals 16 residues. Germline assignment: CDR1 LGHNA and CDR2 YNFKEQ. V lost 3 bases, J lost 5 bases, and 9 bases stayed unmatched. The CDR3 here is CASSQSFGTGIDTQYF. CDR3 nucleotides: TGTGCCAGCAGCCAGTCCTTTGGGACAGGGATAGATACGCAGTATTTT.

V gene TRBV5-1 combines with J gene TRBJ1-1; D remains ambiguous. In germline, CDR1 is SGHRS, CDR2 YFSETQ. The CDR3 covers 15 residues. Trimming shortened V by 3 bases and J by 3 bases, and 15 bases separated the two germline ends. In DNA form, the CDR3 reads TGCGCCAGCAGCTGGGCGGTGGTCGGGGACACTGAAGCTTTCTTT. Its protein is CASSWAVVGDTEAFF.

This clone showed up just a few times. This rearrangement joins TRBV7-9 to TRBJ1-4; TRBD1 aligns across 7 bases. The CDR3 consists of 15 residues. V lost 5 bases to trimming and J lost 1 base; unmatched junction nucleotides: 4. Per the germline V gene, CDR1 is SEHNR and CDR2 is FQNEAQ (reference sequence). CDR3 loop: CASSAGQRTNEKLFF. CDR3 sequence (DNA): TGTGCCAGCAGCGCGGGACAGCGAACTAATGAAAAACTGTTTTTT.

The chain employs TRBV4-2 and TRBJ2-1; 7 bases are a match to TRBD2. Germline V gene sequence: CDR1 LGHNA, CDR2 YNFKEQ. CDR3 length: 15 residues. The V gene end was trimmed by 6 bases and the J gene end by 3 bases; junction bases not matched to a gene: 8. This CDR3 reads CASRHIGEGYNEQFF. CDR3 coding DNA: TGTGCCAGCAGACACATCGGGGAGGGCTACAATGAGCAGTTCTTC.

The V gene is TRBV5-1, the J gene TRBJ1-2, with 9 bases fitting TRBD1. With 0 bases clipped from V and 7 bases from J, the junction kept 4 bases outside the gene matches. From germline, CDR1 is SGHRS and CDR2 YFSETQ. The CDR3 covers 14 residues. CDR3 sequence (DNA): TGCGCCAGCAGCTTGGGACAGGGGGTAGGTGGCTACACCTTC. Residues: CASSLGQGVGGYTF.

V gene TRBV5-1 combines with J gene TRBJ2-1; 9 bases fit TRBD1. Trimming at V came to 4 bases and at J to 4 bases, leaving 6 bases not matched to a gene. Germline values: CDR1 SGHRS, CDR2 YFSETQ. This CDR3 is built from 15 residues. The CDR3: CASSGGTGPYNEQFF. The CDR3, as DNA: TGCGCCAGCAGCGGGGGGACAGGGCCTTACAATGAGCAGTTCTTC.

This clone was observed a handful of times. Other DNA sequences in this sample translate to the same CDR3. The chain carries TRBV5-1 and TRBJ2-2; TRBD2 matches 7 bases. The CDR3 loop spans 15 amino acids. Germline V gene data show CDR1 as SGHRS and CDR2 as YFSETQ. V gave up 2 bases and J gave up 2 bases; unmatched junction bases: 3. The CDR3 sequence: CASSLTSANTGELFF. CDR3 sequence (DNA): TGCGCCAGCAGCTTAACTAGCGCTAACACCGGGGAGCTGTTTTTT.